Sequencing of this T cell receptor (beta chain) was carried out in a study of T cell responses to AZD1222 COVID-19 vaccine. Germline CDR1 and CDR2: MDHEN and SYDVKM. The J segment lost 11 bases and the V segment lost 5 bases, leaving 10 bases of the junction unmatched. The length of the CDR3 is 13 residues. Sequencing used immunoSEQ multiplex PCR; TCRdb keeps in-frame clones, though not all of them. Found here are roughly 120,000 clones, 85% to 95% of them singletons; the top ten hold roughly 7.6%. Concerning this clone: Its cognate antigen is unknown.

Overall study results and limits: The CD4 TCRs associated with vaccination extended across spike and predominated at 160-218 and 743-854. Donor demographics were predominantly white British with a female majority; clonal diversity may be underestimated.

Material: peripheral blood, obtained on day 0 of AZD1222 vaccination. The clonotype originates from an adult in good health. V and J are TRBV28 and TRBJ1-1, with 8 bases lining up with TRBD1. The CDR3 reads CASSTQTGAGAFF. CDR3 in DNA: TGTGCCAGCAGTACGCAGACAGGGGCGGGGGCTTTCTTT.